These T cell receptor beta chains were read from a single sample in a study of cytomegalovirus exposure and HLA in healthy donors. Libraries were prepared by immunoSEQ multiplex PCR; TCRdb keeps only in-frame clonotypes and omits some of them. The sample has around 98,000 clones; about four fifths are singletons. Sample: PBMCs. Every receptor here comes from a woman between 40 and 55 years old in good health and CMV-seronegative. Each CDR3 is given with its conserved first and last residue. D genes are given only for firm matches. Part of the rows lack a size; the others show once, few, many or a class for expanded clones.

NA | NA | TRBJ2-7 | TRBV28 | TGTGCCAGCAGTTGGGCAGGCGGGTGGGGACTCGAGCAGTACTTC | CASSWAGGWGLEQYF
NA | NA | TRBJ1-1 | TRBV6-5 | TGTGCCAGCGGGCTAGAACTGGGGGCCAGCACTGAAGCTTTCTTT | CASGLELGASTEAFF
NA | once | TRBJ2-2 | TRBV7-3 | TGTGCCAGCAGCTCAGCGGTCGGCAACACCGGGGAGCTGTTTTTT | CASSSAVGNTGELFF
TRBD2 | NA | TRBJ2-7 | TRBV5-6 | TGTGCCAGCAGCAAACTAGCGGGGGCTTCGACCCACGAGCAGTACTTC | CASSKLAGASTHEQYF
TRBD1 | NA | TRBJ1-2 | TRBV6-4 | TGTGCCAGCACTCCGACAGGGGGCAACTATGGCTACACCTTC | CASTPTGGNYGYTF
NA | few | TRBJ1-2 | TRBV6-5 | TGTGCCAGCATAGCCTCCCCCTCTAACTATGGCTACACCTTC | CASIASPSNYGYTF
NA | once | TRBJ1-6 | TRBV6-5 | TGTGCCAGCAGTTATCTACAGGGTAATTCACCCCTCAACTTT | CASSYLQGNSPLNF
TRBD2 | NA | TRBJ2-1 | TRBV5-1 | TGCGCCAGCAGCTTTCTAGCGGGGGGAGGAAATGAGCAGTTCTTC | CASSFLAGGGNEQFF
TRBD2 | NA | TRBJ2-7 | TRBV7-8 | TGTGCCAGCAGCCCCGGGACCGCGGGGGGCGAGCAGTACTTC | CASSPGTAGGEQYF
TRBD1 | NA | TRBJ2-5 | TRBV29-1 | TGCAGCGTGCGACAGGGGGCGGGAGAGACCCAGTACTTC | CSVRQGAGETQYF
NA | NA | TRBJ1-1 | TRBV9 | TGTGCCAGCAGCGCGCAGGGACAGAACACTGAAGCTTTCTTT | CASSAQGQNTEAFF